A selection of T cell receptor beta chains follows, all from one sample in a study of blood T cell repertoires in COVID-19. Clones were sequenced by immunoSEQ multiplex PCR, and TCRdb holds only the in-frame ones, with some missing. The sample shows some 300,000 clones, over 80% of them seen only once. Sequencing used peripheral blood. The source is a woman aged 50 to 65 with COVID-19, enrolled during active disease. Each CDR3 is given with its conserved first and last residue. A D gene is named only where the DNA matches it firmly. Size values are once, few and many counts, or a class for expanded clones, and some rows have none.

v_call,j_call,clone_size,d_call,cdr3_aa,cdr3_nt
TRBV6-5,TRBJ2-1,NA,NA,CASSRSSYNEQFF,TGTGCCAGCTCCCGGAGCTCCTACAATGAGCAGTTCTTC
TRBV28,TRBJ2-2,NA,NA,CASRVQGYTGELFF,TGTGCCAGCAGGGTACAGGGCTACACCGGGGAGCTGTTTTTT
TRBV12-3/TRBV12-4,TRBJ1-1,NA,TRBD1,CASSERQGAGAFF,TGTGCCAGCAGTGAAAGACAGGGGGCGGGAGCTTTCTTT
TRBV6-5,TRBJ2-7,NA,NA,CATIRAYEQYF,TGTGCCACCATCCGAGCCTACGAGCAGTACTTC
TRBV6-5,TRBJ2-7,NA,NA,CASRPGQGTNEQYF,TGTGCCAGCAGACCGGGACAAGGGACCAACGAGCAGTACTTC
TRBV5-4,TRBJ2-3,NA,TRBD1,CASSRTRDRGDTQYF,TGTGCCAGCAGCAGGACCCGGGACAGGGGGGATACGCAGTATTTT
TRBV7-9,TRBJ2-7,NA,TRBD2,CASSGGGKSSYEQYF,TGTGCCAGCAGCGGCGGGGGTAAGAGCTCCTACGAGCAGTACTTC
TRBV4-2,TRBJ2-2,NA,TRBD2,CASSPKTSNTGELFF,TGTGCCAGCAGCCCCAAGACTAGCAACACCGGGGAGCTGTTTTTT
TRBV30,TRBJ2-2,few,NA,CAWSGIGGAGTGELFF,TGTGCCTGGAGTGGCATAGGGGGCGCGGGGACCGGGGAGCTGTTTTTT
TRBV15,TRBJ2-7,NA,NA,CATSRVRRGYEQYF,TGTGCCACCAGCAGAGTGCGTCGGGGGTACGAGCAGTACTTC
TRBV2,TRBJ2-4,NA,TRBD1,CASSENWTGGVQYF,TGTGCCAGCAGTGAAAACTGGACAGGGGGCGTGCAGTACTTC
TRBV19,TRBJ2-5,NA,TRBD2,CASRAGGPETQYF,TGTGCCAGTAGGGCGGGGGGCCCAGAGACCCAGTACTTC
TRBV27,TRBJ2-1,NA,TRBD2,CASSVKAGGPRNEQFF,TGTGCCAGCAGTGTAAAAGCGGGAGGGCCACGGAATGAGCAGTTCTTC
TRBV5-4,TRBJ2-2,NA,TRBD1,CASSFAQGAVLTGELFF,TGTGCCAGCAGCTTTGCCCAGGGGGCGGTACTCACCGGGGAGCTGTTTTTT
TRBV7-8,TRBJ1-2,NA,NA,CASSRSPGHLNGNYGYTF,TGTGCCAGCAGCCGTTCGCCAGGACACCTGAATGGGAACTATGGCTACACCTTC
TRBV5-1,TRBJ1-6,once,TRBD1,CASKDQGQYSPLHF,TGCGCCAGCAAAGACCAGGGACAGTATTCACCCCTCCACTTT
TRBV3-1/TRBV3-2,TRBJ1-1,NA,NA,CASSQTHRVSTEAFF,TGTGCCAGCAGCCAAACCCACAGGGTTTCCACTGAAGCTTTCTTT
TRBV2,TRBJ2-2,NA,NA,CASLGSGNTGELFF,TGTGCCAGCTTAGGCAGCGGCAACACCGGGGAGCTGTTTTTT
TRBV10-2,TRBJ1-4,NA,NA,CASSDRGAEKLFF,TGCGCCAGCAGTGATAGGGGCGCGGAAAAACTGTTTTTT
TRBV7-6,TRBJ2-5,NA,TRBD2,CASSAGGETQYF,TGTGCCAGCAGCGCCGGGGGGGAGACCCAGTACTTC
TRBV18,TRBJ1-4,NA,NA,CASSPKMRGAARTNEKLFF,TGTGCCAGCTCACCGAAAATGCGGGGGGCGGCGAGAACTAATGAAAAACTGTTTTTT
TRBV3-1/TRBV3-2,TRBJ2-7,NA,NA,CASSPVRGGKSYEQYF,TGTGCCAGCAGCCCAGTTCGTGGCGGGAAATCCTACGAGCAGTACTTC
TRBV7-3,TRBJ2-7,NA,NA,CASSLLYTASSYEQYF,TGTGCCAGCAGCTTATTGTACACCGCTTCCTCCTACGAGCAGTACTTC
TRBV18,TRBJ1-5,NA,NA,CASSPPVGTGGTQHF,TGTGCCAGCTCACCACCGGTCGGCACAGGCGGTACCCAGCATTTT
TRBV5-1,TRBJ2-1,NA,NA,CASGALRGAKQFF,TGCGCCAGCGGAGCCCTCAGGGGGGCGAAGCAGTTCTTC
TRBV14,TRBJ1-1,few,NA,CASSRVGAWGTEAFF,TGTGCCAGCAGCCGCGTGGGGGCATGGGGCACTGAAGCTTTCTTT
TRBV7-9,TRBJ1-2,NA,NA,CASSLAMGGFSYGYTF,TGTGCCAGCAGCTTAGCGATGGGAGGGTTTAGCTATGGCTACACCTTC
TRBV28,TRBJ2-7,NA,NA,CASSPHSTYEQYF,TGTGCCAGCAGCCCACATTCCACCTACGAGCAGTACTTC
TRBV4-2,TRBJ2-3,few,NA,CASSPKGPSTDTQYF,TGTGCCAGCAGTCCCAAGGGGCCTTCCACAGATACGCAGTATTTT
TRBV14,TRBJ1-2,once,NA,CASSPTVDYGYTF,TGTGCCAGCAGCCCGACAGTCGACTATGGCTACACCTTC
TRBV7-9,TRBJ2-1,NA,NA,CASSLGSGNEQFF,TGTGCCAGCAGCTTAGGATCCGGGAATGAGCAGTTCTTC
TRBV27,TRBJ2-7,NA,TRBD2,CASSQRLAGAPIQQYF,TGTGCCAGCAGTCAGAGACTAGCGGGGGCCCCTATCCAGCAGTACTTC
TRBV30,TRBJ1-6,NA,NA,CAWSVGQGFHF,TGTGCCTGGAGTGTAGGGCAGGGCTTCCACTTT
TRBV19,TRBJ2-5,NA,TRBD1,CASSPRGTGNQETQYF,TGTGCCAGTAGTCCCCGGGGGACAGGGAACCAAGAGACCCAGTACTTC
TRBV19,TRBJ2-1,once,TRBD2,CASNWGLAGNNEQFF,TGTGCCAGTAATTGGGGACTAGCGGGAAACAATGAGCAGTTCTTC
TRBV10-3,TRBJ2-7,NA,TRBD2,CAISELTGTSAYEQYF,TGTGCCATCAGTGAGTTAACCGGGACTAGCGCCTACGAGCAGTACTTC
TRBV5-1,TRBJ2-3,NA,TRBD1,CASSSPGTGDTDTQYF,TGCGCCAGCAGCTCCCCCGGGACAGGGGACACAGATACGCAGTATTTT
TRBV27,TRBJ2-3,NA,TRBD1,CASTLGQGLDTQYF,TGTGCCAGCACACTGGGACAGGGTCTAGATACGCAGTATTTT
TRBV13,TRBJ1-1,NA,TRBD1,CASNLGQLNTEAFF,TGTGCCAGCAACTTGGGACAGTTGAACACTGAAGCTTTCTTT
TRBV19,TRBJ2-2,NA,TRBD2,CASSIMTSGGYTGELFF,TGTGCCAGTAGTATTATGACTAGCGGTGGTTACACCGGGGAGCTGTTTTTT
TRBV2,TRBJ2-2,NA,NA,CASSERWGAGELFF,TGTGCCAGCAGTGAAAGGTGGGGGGCCGGGGAGCTGTTTTTT
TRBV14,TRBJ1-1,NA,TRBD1,CASSQGGDSENTEAFF,TGTGCCAGCAGCCAAGGCGGGGACAGTGAGAACACTGAAGCTTTCTTT
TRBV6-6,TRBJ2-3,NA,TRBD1,CASRPNTGGGTDTQYF,TGTGCCAGCAGGCCGAATACAGGGGGCGGCACAGATACGCAGTATTTT
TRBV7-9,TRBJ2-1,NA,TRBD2,CASSTLLAGGPNEQFF,TGTGCCAGCAGCACGTTACTAGCGGGAGGGCCGAATGAGCAGTTCTTC
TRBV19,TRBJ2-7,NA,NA,CASTTALWAYEQYF,TGTGCCAGTACCACTGCACTATGGGCCTACGAGCAGTACTTC
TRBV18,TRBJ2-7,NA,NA,CASSPSRTVSYEQYF,TGTGCCAGCTCACCTTCCCGGACAGTCAGCTACGAGCAGTACTTC
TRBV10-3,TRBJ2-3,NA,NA,CAIRVGASTDTQYF,TGTGCCATCAGAGTAGGAGCAAGCACAGATACGCAGTATTTT
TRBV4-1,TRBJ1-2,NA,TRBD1,CASSQSVDRARISYGYTF,TGCGCCAGCAGCCAATCGGTGGACAGGGCACGGATCAGCTATGGCTACACCTTC